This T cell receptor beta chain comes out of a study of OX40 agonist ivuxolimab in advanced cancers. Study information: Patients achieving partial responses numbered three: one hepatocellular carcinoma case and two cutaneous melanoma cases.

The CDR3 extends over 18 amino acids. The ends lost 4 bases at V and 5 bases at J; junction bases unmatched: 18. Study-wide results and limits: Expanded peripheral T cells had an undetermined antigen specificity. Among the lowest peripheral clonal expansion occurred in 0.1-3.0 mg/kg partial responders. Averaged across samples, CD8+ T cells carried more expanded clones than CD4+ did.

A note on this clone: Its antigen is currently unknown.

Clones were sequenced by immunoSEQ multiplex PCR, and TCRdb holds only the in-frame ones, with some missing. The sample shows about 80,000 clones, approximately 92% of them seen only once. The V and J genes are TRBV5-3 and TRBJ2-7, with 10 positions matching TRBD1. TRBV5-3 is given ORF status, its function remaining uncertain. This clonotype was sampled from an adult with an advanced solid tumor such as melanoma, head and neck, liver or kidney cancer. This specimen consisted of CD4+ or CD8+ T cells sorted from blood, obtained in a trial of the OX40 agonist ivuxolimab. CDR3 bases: TGTGCCAGAAGCCAATATTACGCACAGGACAGGGGGTCCCACGAGCAGTACTTC. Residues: CARSQYYAQDRGSHEQYF.